Below are 28 T cell receptor beta chains sequenced from a single sample in a study of T cells expressing NK-cell markers. No DNA is given; TCRdb re-called the 5' RACE reads and lists each CDR3 protein once. This listing includes about 430,000 distinct CDR3 sequences. The sample consisted of blood T cells: a sorted CD56 or NKG2C T cell subset, CD4+ or CD8+ T cells, or bulk PBMC T cells (not recorded which). All receptors derive from a woman in her fifties or sixties in good health.

The genes are TRBV5-1 and TRBJ1-1. Germline V gene data show CDR1 as SGHRS and CDR2 as YFSETQ. The CDR3 runs to 14 residues. CDR3 sequence reads: CASSLVPKAIEAFF.

CDR3 residues: CASAETSSSTDTQYF. V usage is TRBV5-4 and J usage is TRBJ2-3. This CDR3 has 15 amino acids. Germline-derived CDR1 and CDR2 are SGHNT and YYREEE (reference sequence).

The CDR3 here is CASSPWGSWAFF. The chain joins TRBV12-3 or TRBV12-4 to TRBJ1-1; absent DNA, TCRdb's TRBD1 call cannot be checked. This CDR3 has 12 amino acids.

The chain uses TRBV28 and TRBJ2-7; the D gene TCRdb calls, TRBD2, cannot be checked with no DNA. Germline-derived CDR1 and CDR2 are MDHEN and SYDVKM. The CDR3 covers 17 residues. CDR3 protein: CASSLWGGSVLSYEQYF.

CDR3 sequence: CASSLVAEDEQFF. This sequence joins TRBV5-7 and TRBJ2-1; TCRdb returns TRBD2, unconfirmable since there is no DNA. TRBV5-7 qualifies as an ORF whose function is uncertain. The CDR3 sequence is 13 residues long.

The chain is built from TRBV7-9 and TRBJ1-1; the D gene TCRdb calls, TRBD1, cannot be checked with no DNA. This CDR3 contains 15 residues. CDR1 is SEHNR, CDR2 FQNEAQ, per germline (reference sequence). CDR3 protein: CASSTAGTGGVRAFF.

V and J are TRBV10-3 and TRBJ1-1; TCRdb gives TRBD1 as the D gene, but with no DNA this cannot be confirmed. The CDR3 covers 15 residues. Per the germline V gene, CDR1 is ENHRY and CDR2 is SYGVKD. CDR3 protein: CAISEGQGRGTEAFF.

The chain joins TRBV29-1 to TRBJ2-5; TCRdb returns TRBD1, unconfirmable since there is no DNA. This CDR3 has 13 residues. Per germline, CDR1 SQVTM and CDR2 ANQGSEA. The CDR3 spells CSVGGGQGWTQYF.

The rearrangement links TRBV7-8 to TRBJ2-1; the TCRdb call, TRBD1, lacks DNA for checking. Germline V gives CDR1 SGHVS, CDR2 FQNEAQ. CDR3 size: 15 residues. CDR3 in amino acids: CASSRTGAEGGEQFF.

V is TRBV29-1 and J is TRBJ2-5; TCRdb's D gene call, TRBD1, goes unchecked for lack of DNA. CDR3 length: 13 amino acids. Germline V lookup: CDR1 SQVTM, CDR2 ANQGSEA. CDR3 amino acids: CSVVRRGEETQYF. Variable domain in full (rest from reference TRBV29-1 and TRBJ2-5): SAVISQKPSRDICQRGTSLTIQCQVDSQVTMMFWYRQQPGQSLTLIATANQGSEATYESGFVIDKFPISRPNLTFSTLTVSNMSPEDSSIYLCSVVRRGEETQYFGPGTRLLVL.

This rearrangement joins TRBV5-1 to TRBJ2-2; TCRdb's D call of TRBD1 is untestable without DNA. The CDR3 loop spans 16 amino acids. Germline-derived CDR1 and CDR2 are SGHRS and YFSETQ. The CDR3 spells CASSSGDRPNTGELFF.

The V and J genes are TRBV6-1 and TRBJ2-1; checking the TCRdb D call of TRBD2 is not possible without DNA. CDR1 and CDR2 (germline): MNHNS, SASEGT. The CDR3 contains 20 residues. The CDR3 spells CASSEASGLAGGLFRNEQFF.

The chain carries TRBV20-1 and TRBJ2-1; lacking DNA, the TRBD1 call made by TCRdb goes unchecked. The CDR3 covers 14 residues. Per germline, CDR1 DFQATT and CDR2 SNEGSKA (reference sequence). CDR3 loop: CSARDSQGRGEQFF.

The genes are TRBV21-1 and TRBJ2-7; TCRdb designates TRBD1, a call that cannot be tested without DNA. TRBV21-1 is a recognized pseudogene. The CDR3 extends over 13 amino acids. CDR3 amino acids: CASTVRDVYEQYF.

The CDR3 sequence: CASSLGGLAGEYNEQFF. V usage is TRBV7-8 and J usage is TRBJ2-1; TCRdb lists TRBD2, though no DNA is available to test this call. Per the germline V gene, CDR1 is SGHVS and CDR2 is FQNEAQ. CDR3 length equals 17 residues.

V gene TRBV30 combines with J gene TRBJ1-1. This CDR3 is built from 11 residues. Germline V gives CDR1 GTSNPN, CDR2 SVGIG (reference sequence). The CDR3 loop is CAWSSLVEAFF.

V and J are TRBV4-1 and TRBJ2-2. Germline V CDR1 and CDR2: MGHRA, YSYEKL. The CDR3 covers 13 residues. The CDR3 loop is CASSQELIGELFF.

The gene calls are TRBV5-5 and TRBJ2-2. Per germline, CDR1 SGHKS and CDR2 YYEKEE (reference sequence). The CDR3 runs to 16 residues. The CDR3 protein is CASSLVPRANTGELFF.

The chain uses TRBV5-1 and TRBJ2-1; without DNA, the TCRdb call of TRBD1 cannot be checked. Germline CDR1 SGHRS, CDR2 YFSETQ. The CDR3 has 16 residues. The CDR3 loop reads CASSYFGTGVNNEQFF.

This chain joins TRBV7-9 and TRBJ2-1; with no DNA, the TCRdb D assignment of TRBD2 cannot be verified. The germline V gene has CDR1 SEHNR and CDR2 FQNEAQ (reference sequence). The CDR3 covers 14 residues. The CDR3 here is CALKGLLMNNEQFF. Full variable domain (missing parts from reference TRBV7-9 and TRBJ2-1): DTGVSQNPRHKITKRGQNVTFRCDPISEHNRLYWYRQTLGQGPEFLTYFQNEAQLEKSRLLSDRFSAERPKGSFSTLEIQRTEQGDSAMYLCALKGLLMNNEQFFGPGTRLTVL.

The chain recombines TRBV5-1 with TRBJ2-1; absent DNA, TCRdb's TRBD2 call cannot be checked. CDR1 SGHRS and CDR2 YFSETQ come from the germline V gene. This CDR3 contains 18 residues. The CDR3 sequence is CASSTIGLTSGSSDEQFF.

The chain has TRBV19 and TRBJ2-1; as DNA is missing, the TRBD1 call by TCRdb cannot be tested. Looked up from germline, CDR1 is LNHDA and CDR2 is SQIVND (reference sequence). The CDR3 totals 18 residues. CDR3 protein: CASMLASGLPGAYNEQFF. Based on the CDR3 plus reference TRBV19 and TRBJ2-1, the full variable domain is DGGITQSPKYLFRKEGQNVTLSCEQNLNHDAMYWYRQDPGQGLRLIYYSQIVNDFQKGDIAEGYSVSREKKESFPLTVTSAQKNPTAFYLCASMLASGLPGAYNEQFFGPGTRLTVL.

The V and J genes are TRBV9 and TRBJ2-7; TCRdb picks TRBD1, but there is no DNA to check that call. Germline CDR1 SGDLS, CDR2 YYNGEE. The CDR3 runs 16 residues. CDR3 amino acids: CASSVAHGRNSHEQYF.

The chain is built from TRBV20-1 and TRBJ2-5; TCRdb selects TRBD2, and the lack of DNA leaves this call unchecked. The CDR3 is 14 amino acids. Germline V gene lookup returns CDR1 DFQATT and CDR2 SNEGSKA (reference sequence). This CDR3 is CSGSQVLGSETQYF.

The V gene is TRBV11-2, the J gene TRBJ2-7. Germline-derived CDR1 and CDR2 are SGHAT and FQNNGV. The CDR3 consists of 14 residues. This CDR3 is CASSSLRVGHEQYF.

J is TRBJ2-6 and V is TRBV11-3. CDR1 is SGHNT and CDR2 is YENEEA in the germline V gene. CDR3 size: 17 residues. This CDR3 is CASSLDLWGAGANVLTF.

This sequence joins TRBV5-1 and TRBJ2-2. The CDR3 has 15 amino acids. CDR1 and CDR2 from the germline V gene are SGHRS and YFSETQ. The CDR3 sequence: CASSLAGRNTGELFF.

V and J are TRBV12-3 or TRBV12-4 and TRBJ1-2. CDR3 length: 16 amino acids. CDR3 region: CASSSVGGRADYGYTF.